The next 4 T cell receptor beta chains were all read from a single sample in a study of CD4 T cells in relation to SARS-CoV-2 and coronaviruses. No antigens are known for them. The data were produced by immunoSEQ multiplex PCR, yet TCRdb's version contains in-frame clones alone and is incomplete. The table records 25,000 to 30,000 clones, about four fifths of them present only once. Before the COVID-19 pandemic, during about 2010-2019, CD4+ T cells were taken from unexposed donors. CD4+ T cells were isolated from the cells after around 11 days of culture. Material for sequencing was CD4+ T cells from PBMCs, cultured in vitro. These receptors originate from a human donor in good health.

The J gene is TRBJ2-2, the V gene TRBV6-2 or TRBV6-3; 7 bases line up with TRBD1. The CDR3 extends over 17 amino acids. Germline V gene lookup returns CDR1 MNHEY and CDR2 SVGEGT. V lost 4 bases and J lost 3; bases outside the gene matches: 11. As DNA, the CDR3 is TGTGCCAGCAGTTTTCCCTCGACAGGGTGGTACACCGGGGAGCTGTTTTTT. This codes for CASSFPSTGWYTGELFF.

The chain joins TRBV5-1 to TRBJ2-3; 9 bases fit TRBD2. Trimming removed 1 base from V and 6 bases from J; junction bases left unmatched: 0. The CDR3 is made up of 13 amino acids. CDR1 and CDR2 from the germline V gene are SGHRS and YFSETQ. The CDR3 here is CASSLSGRDTQYF. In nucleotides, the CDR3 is TGCGCCAGCAGCTTGAGCGGGAGGGATACGCAGTATTTT.

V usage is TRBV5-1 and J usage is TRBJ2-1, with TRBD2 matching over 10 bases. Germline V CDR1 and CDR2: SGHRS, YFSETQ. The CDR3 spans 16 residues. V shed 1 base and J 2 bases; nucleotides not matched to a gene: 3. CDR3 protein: CASSLLAGATYNEQFF. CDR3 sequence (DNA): TGCGCCAGCAGCTTGCTAGCGGGGGCTACCTACAATGAGCAGTTCTTC. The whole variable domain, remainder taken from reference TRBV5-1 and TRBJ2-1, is KAGVTQTPRYLIKTRGQQVTLSCSPISGHRSVSWYQQTPGQGLQFLFEYFSETQRNKGNFPGRFSGRQFSNSRSEMNVSTLELGDSALYLCASSLLAGATYNEQFFGPGTRLTVL.

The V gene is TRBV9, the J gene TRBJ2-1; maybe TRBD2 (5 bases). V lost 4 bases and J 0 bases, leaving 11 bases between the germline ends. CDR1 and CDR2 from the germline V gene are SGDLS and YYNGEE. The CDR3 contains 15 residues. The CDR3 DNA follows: TGTGCCAGCAGCTCCGGAGGAAGCTCCTACAATGAGCAGTTCTTC. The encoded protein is CASSSGGSSYNEQFF.